One and the same sample provided the 3 T cell receptor beta chains below, sequenced in a study of T cells in women clearing cervical HPV infection. Repertoires were generated with immunoSEQ multiplex PCR, while TCRdb's copy carries only in-frame clones and drops some. The sample has roughly 45,000 clones; the top ten hold 0.98%. Sequenced input: blood buffy coat. Every receptor here comes from a woman between 18 and 75 years old with a cervical HPV16 infection that either progressed to CIN3+ or cleared (not recorded which).

In the case of this clone: The read comes to an end 3 residues before the CDR3 does, leaving the germline J gene to fill in the end. The genes are TRBV5-4 and TRBJ1-4, with 7 positions matching TRBD1. The CDR3 runs 16 residues. CDR1 SGHNT and CDR2 YYREEE come from the germline V gene (reference sequence). Trimming at V came to 3 bases and at J to 0 bases, leaving 5 bases not matched to a gene. The sequenced CDR3 bases are TGTGCCAGCAGCTCCCGGGACAGCCCAACTAATGAAAAA. This sequence encodes CASSSRDSPTNEK. The whole CDR3 sequence reads CASSSRDSPTNEKLFF.

Comments on this clone: Sequencing ends 3 residues short of the CDR3 end; the germline J gene provides the rest. The V call is TRBV12-3 or TRBV12-4, the J call TRBJ2-2, with 9 bases identical to TRBD2. The CDR3 spans 16 residues. The V segment lost 6 bases and the J segment 4 bases; nucleotides outside the gene matches: 9. The CDR3 bases that were read are TGTGCCAGCAGCTCCCCGAGCGGGGGGACCACCGGGGAG. Its translation: CASSSPSGGTTGE. The whole CDR3 protein is CASSSPSGGTTGELFF.

Worth noting for this clone: Sequencing ends 3 residues short of the CDR3 end; the germline J gene provides the rest. This chain links TRBV12-3 or TRBV12-4 with TRBJ1-5, with D perhaps matching TRBD1 (5 bases). Trimming took 5 bases from V and 4 from J, leaving 15 bases between them. The CDR3 has 15 residues. The CDR3 bases that were read are TGTGCCAGCAGTCAGGGAGCAGGGTTAAATCAGCCC. Amino acids: CASSQGAGLNQP. The entire CDR3 protein reads CASSQGAGLNQPQHF.